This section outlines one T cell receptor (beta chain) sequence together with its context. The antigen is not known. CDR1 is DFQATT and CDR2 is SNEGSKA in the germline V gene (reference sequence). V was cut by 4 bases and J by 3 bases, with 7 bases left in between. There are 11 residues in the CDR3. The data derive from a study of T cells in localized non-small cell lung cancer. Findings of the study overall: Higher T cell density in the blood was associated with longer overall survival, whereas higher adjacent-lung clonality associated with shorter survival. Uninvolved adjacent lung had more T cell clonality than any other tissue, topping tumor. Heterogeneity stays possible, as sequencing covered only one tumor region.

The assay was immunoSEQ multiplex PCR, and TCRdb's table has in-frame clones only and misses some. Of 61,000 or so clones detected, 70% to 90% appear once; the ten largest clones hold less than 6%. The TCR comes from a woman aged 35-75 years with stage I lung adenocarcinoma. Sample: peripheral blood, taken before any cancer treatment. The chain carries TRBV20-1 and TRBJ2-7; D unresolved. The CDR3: CSATDIYEQYF. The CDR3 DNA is TGCAGTGCTACTGACATCTACGAGCAGTACTTC.